Following are 18 T cell receptor beta chains from one sample sequenced in a study of shared clonotypes between healthy human individuals. The data were produced by immunoSEQ multiplex PCR, yet TCRdb's version contains in-frame clones alone and is incomplete. The data hold about 2.5 million clones, with 85% to 95% observed a single time. Sequenced material: naive CD4+ T cells from PBMCs. The subset here: CD45RA+ positively selected. These receptors originate from a young man in good health. Some clones in this sample may be carry-over from other donors' samples.

The J gene is TRBJ1-3, the V gene TRBV10-3; D is possibly TRBD1 (5 bases). Germline CDR1 reads ENHRY; CDR2 reads SYGVKD. Between the trimmed V and J ends, which lost 0 bases and 4 bases, there was a span of 16 bases. The length of the CDR3 is 17 residues. The CDR3 protein is CAISESQVSRDGNTIYF. CDR3 coding DNA: TGTGCCATCAGTGAGTCTCAAGTCTCCAGGGACGGAAACACCATATATTTT.

This clone has just one count. The chain employs TRBV5-1 and TRBJ1-2; D unresolved. CDR1 and CDR2 (germline): SGHRS, YFSETQ. Trimming removed 0 bases from V and 1 base from J, with 10 bases in between. The CDR3 sequence is 15 residues long. In nucleotides, the CDR3 is TGCGCCAGCAGCTTGGAGGGTGGGAGTAACTATGGCTACACCTTC. Translation: CASSLEGGSNYGYTF.

This sequence joins TRBV28 and TRBJ1-2; D is possibly TRBD1 (6 bases). The V gene's germline CDR1 is MDHEN and CDR2 SYDVKM. The V gene lost 6 bases and the J gene lost 4 bases, with 18 bases spanning the gap. CDR3 size: 15 residues. CDR3 DNA sequence: TGTGCCAGCAGAACCCCATCAGACAGGCCCTATGGCTACACCTTC. Translating it yields CASRTPSDRPYGYTF.

This clone was seen more than once but under ten times. The chain employs TRBV7-6 and TRBJ2-5; weak D call: TRBD1 (6 bases). There are 13 residues in the CDR3. Germline V gives CDR1 SGHVS, CDR2 FNYEAQ. Trimming cost V 1 base and J 9 bases, with 12 bases left between them. DNA of the CDR3: TGTGCCAGCAGCTTAGACGGGAAGGGGGCCCAGTACTTC. It encodes CASSLDGKGAQYF.

The V and J genes are TRBV19 and TRBJ1-2, with 7 nucleotides matching TRBD1. V lost 6 bases and J lost 5; bases outside the gene matches: 9. The CDR3 sequence is 14 residues long. The germline gives CDR1 LNHDA, CDR2 SQIVND (reference sequence). The CDR3 protein is CASRRDRAPYGYTF. DNA for the CDR3: TGTGCCAGTAGGAGAGACAGGGCCCCATATGGCTACACCTTC.

As regards this clone: Other DNA sequences from this sample encode an identical CDR3 as well. This chain links TRBV28 with TRBJ1-2; no clear D gene. The length of the CDR3 is 12 residues. The V gene lost 6 bases and the J gene lost 6 bases, with 11 bases spanning the gap. Germline CDR1 and CDR2: MDHEN and SYDVKM. The CDR3 loop reads CASSRDLDGYTF. The CDR3 DNA reads TGTGCCAGCAGCCGGGATTTAGATGGCTACACCTTC.

The rearrangement links TRBV28 to TRBJ1-5, with 7 bases identical to TRBD1. This CDR3 region has 15 residues. Germline V gene data show CDR1 as MDHEN and CDR2 as SYDVKM. V dropped 7 bases and J dropped 2; count of bases not matched to a gene: 8. CDR3 sequence (DNA): TGTGCCAGCATAGATCAGGGGGTTGGCAATCAGCCCCAGCATTTT. This gives the protein CASIDQGVGNQPQHF.

This chain links TRBV19 with TRBJ1-1; 9 bases match TRBD1. Germline CDR1 LNHDA, CDR2 SQIVND (reference sequence). The CDR3 has 14 residues. The V and J ends lost 5 bases and 1 base, in that order; junction bases with no gene match: 2. The CDR3 DNA reads TGTGCCAGTAGTCAGACAGGGGGGAACACTGAAGCTTTCTTT. It is translated as CASSQTGGNTEAFF.

V gene TRBV28 combines with J gene TRBJ1-5; no definite D call. Germline CDR1 MDHEN, CDR2 SYDVKM. Trimming cost V 6 bases and J 5 bases, with 17 bases left between them. The CDR3 runs 15 residues. In nucleotides, the CDR3 is TGTGCCAGCAGGTCCGAGGCGGTAAGTTATCAGCCCCAGCATTTT. Translated, it gives CASRSEAVSYQPQHF.

V gene TRBV2 combines with J gene TRBJ2-7; 10 bases map to TRBD2. Losses at the gene ends were 4 bases for V and 1 base for J; bases not matched to a gene: 13. Looked up from germline, CDR1 is SNHLY and CDR2 is FYNNEI. CDR3 length: 18 residues. The CDR3 sequence is CASSARGIRTSGSYEQYF. Here the CDR3 DNA reads TGTGCCAGCAGTGCGCGAGGGATCCGGACTAGCGGTTCCTACGAGCAGTACTTC.

This chain links TRBV5-4 with TRBJ2-4; TRBD1 matches at 10 bases. The V gene end was trimmed by 2 bases and the J gene end by 3 bases; junction bases not matched to a gene: 5. The germline V gene has CDR1 SGHNT and CDR2 YYREEE (reference sequence). The CDR3 is made up of 16 amino acids. CDR3: CASSFGTGDGKNIQYF. CDR3 nucleotides: TGTGCCAGCAGCTTTGGGACAGGGGATGGCAAAAACATTCAGTACTTC.

V and J are TRBV25-1 and TRBJ2-5; tentative D call: TRBD1 (5 bases). This CDR3 spans 15 amino acids. CDR1 is MGHDK, CDR2 SYGVNS, per germline. V lost 1 base to trimming and J lost 5 bases, with 14 bases between them. The CDR3 loop reads CASSEFPGAGETQYF. The DNA of the CDR3 is TGTGCCAGCAGTGAATTCCCTGGGGCCGGGGAGACCCAGTACTTC.

CDR3 in amino acids: CASSRNLARKDTDTQYF. The DNA of the CDR3 is TGTGCCAGCTCCCGAAACCTAGCGCGAAAGGACACAGATACGCAGTATTTT. The V call is TRBV18, the J call TRBJ2-3; D may be TRBD2 (6 bases). The CDR3 has 17 residues. Germline V gene lookup returns CDR1 KGHSH and CDR2 LQKENI. Trimming cost V 6 bases and J 2 bases, with 21 bases left between them.

The chain has TRBV5-4 and TRBJ2-6; 12 bases are shared with TRBD1. The CDR3 consists of 19 residues. Unmatched junction bases numbered 10, after V lost 5 bases and J lost 1 base. The germline gives CDR1 SGHNT, CDR2 YYREEE (reference sequence). This CDR3 reads CASSTGDRGLLSGANVLTF. CDR3 coding DNA: TGTGCCAGCAGTACCGGGGACAGGGGGCTTCTATCTGGGGCCAACGTCCTGACTTTC.

This chain connects TRBV5-1 to TRBJ1-1, with a weak D call TRBD1 (6 bases). The CDR3 runs 14 residues. V lost 4 bases, J lost 1 base, and 11 bases lay in between. The V gene's germline CDR1 is SGHRS and CDR2 YFSETQ. This CDR3 is CASSPGAGNTEAFF. In nucleotides, the CDR3 is TGCGCCAGCAGCCCAGGGGCGGGGAACACTGAAGCTTTCTTT.

The rearrangement links TRBV2 to TRBJ1-2; D gene ambiguous. There are 14 residues in the CDR3. V was trimmed by 8 bases and J by 1 base, leaving 14 bases between them. In germline, CDR1 is SNHLY, CDR2 FYNNEI. The CDR3, as DNA: TGTGCCAGCGCGGGTCTGGGGAATAACTATGGCTACACCTTC. This gives the protein CASAGLGNNYGYTF.

The chain joins TRBV19 to TRBJ2-3; 13 bases fit TRBD2. Germline V gives CDR1 LNHDA, CDR2 SQIVND (reference sequence). CDR3 length equals 16 residues. With V trimmed by 6 bases and J by 8 bases, 11 bases remained unmatched. CDR3: CASSRTSGRAVGTQYF. CDR3 nucleotide sequence: TGTGCCAGTAGCCGAACTAGCGGGAGGGCCGTGGGTACGCAGTATTTT.

V gene TRBV7-3 combines with J gene TRBJ2-1; D perhaps matches TRBD1 (5 bases). The CDR3 runs 13 residues. V gave up 1 base and J gave up 15 bases, with 16 bases separating them. Germline CDR1 SGHTA, CDR2 FQGTGA. CDR3: CASSLRSAGSPFF. The CDR3 DNA follows: TGTGCCAGCAGCTTAAGATCGGCAGGGTCGCCGTTCTTC.